A selection of T cell receptor beta chains follows, all from one sample in a study of T cell responses to AZD1222 COVID-19 vaccine. Using immunoSEQ multiplex PCR, the repertoire was profiled, and TCRdb retains in-frame clones only, with some absent. The sample consists of around 95,000 clones, roughly 89% of them appearing once. Sequencing used peripheral blood, obtained on day 0 of AZD1222 vaccination. Source of these receptors: an adult in good health. CDR3s include the opening cysteine and the closing phenylalanine or tryptophan. The D gene is left open where the match is weak. Expanded clones are given a class, and other clones once, few, many or no size at all.

d_gene | j_gene | abundance | v_gene | CDR3nt | CDR3aa
NA | TRBJ2-2 | NA | TRBV27 | TGTGCCAGCAGTTTATCTTGGCGAGGGAACACCGGGGAGCTGTTTTTT | CASSLSWRGNTGELFF
NA | TRBJ1-1 | NA | TRBV5-1 | TGCGCCAGCAGCCTATCTAACACTGAAGCTTTCTTT | CASSLSNTEAFF
TRBD1 | TRBJ2-7 | once | TRBV5-1 | TGCGCCAGCAGCGGGCGGACAGGGGCCTACGAGCAGTACTTC | CASSGRTGAYEQYF
NA | TRBJ2-2 | NA | TRBV5-4 | TGTGCCAGCAGCTTGCGGAAGCCGAACACCGGGGAGCTGTTTTTT | CASSLRKPNTGELFF
NA | TRBJ2-1 | NA | TRBV27 | TGTGCCAGCAGCCGCAGACAGTCCAATGAGCAGTTCTTC | CASSRRQSNEQFF
NA | TRBJ2-1 | NA | TRBV6-1 | TGTGCCAGCAGTGAAGGTCGGCGGCATTATGATGAGCAGTTCTTC | CASSEGRRHYDEQFF
NA | TRBJ1-3 | NA | TRBV7-3 | TGTGCCAGCAGCTTAAACGCGGGATCTGGAAACACCATATATTTT | CASSLNAGSGNTIYF
NA | TRBJ1-3 | NA | TRBV2 | TGTGCCAGCAGTGATCCCCAGTTCAACTCTGGAAACACCATATATTTT | CASSDPQFNSGNTIYF
NA | TRBJ2-7 | NA | TRBV24-1 | TGTGCCACCAGTGACCCCTCGAGGGGGGACGAGCAGTACTTC | CATSDPSRGDEQYF
TRBD2 | TRBJ2-5 | NA | TRBV10-2 | TGCGCCAGCAGAGGGCTCCGGGGGGAGACCAACTTC | CASRGLRGETNF
NA | TRBJ1-4 | NA | TRBV5-1 | TGCGCCAGCAGCTTGACAGGGAAGTCTACTAATGAAAAACTGTTTTTT | CASSLTGKSTNEKLFF
NA | TRBJ1-1 | NA | TRBV10-3 | TGTGCCATCAGTGATAGTAGCATGAACACTGAAGCTTTCTTT | CAISDSSMNTEAFF
NA | TRBJ2-5 | NA | TRBV24-1 | TGTGCCACCAGTGATCCCCGGGAGACCCAGTACTTC | CATSDPRETQYF
TRBD2 | TRBJ2-7 | NA | TRBV7-2 | TGTGCCAGCAGCTTAGCAGCGGGGCCCTACGAGCAGTACTTC | CASSLAAGPYEQYF
NA | TRBJ2-7 | NA | TRBV21-1 | TGTGCCAGCAGCGGGGGATCAAACTACGAGCAGTACTTC | CASSGGSNYEQYF
NA | TRBJ1-5 | NA | TRBV19 | TGTGCCAGTAGTAACCATCCGATCGGGGGGGGTCAGCCCCAGCATTTT | CASSNHPIGGGQPQHF
TRBD1 | TRBJ2-5 | NA | TRBV29-1 | TGCAGCGTGGGAGGAGGGACAGGGGCCCTAGAGACCCAGTACTTC | CSVGGGTGALETQYF
NA | TRBJ1-2 | few | TRBV9 | TGTGCCAGCAGCGTTGAGGGAATGGGTTATGGCTACACCTTC | CASSVEGMGYGYTF
NA | TRBJ1-6 | NA | TRBV21-1 | TGTGCCAAAGTACTATGCAGGGGACAGCAAAATTCACCCCTCCACTTT | CAKVLCRGQQNSPLHF
TRBD1 | TRBJ1-2 | NA | TRBV6-5 | TGTGCCAGCAGTTATAGGCAGGGGGGTAACTATGGCTACACCTTC | CASSYRQGGNYGYTF
NA | TRBJ1-1 | NA | TRBV19 | TGTGCCAGTAGTAAGAACGACCATTACACTGAAGCTTTCTTT | CASSKNDHYTEAFF
NA | TRBJ2-3 | once | TRBV5-4 | TGTGCCAGCACCAAAGAGCAGGGGAAAACAGATACGCAGTATTTT | CASTKEQGKTDTQYF
NA | TRBJ2-5 | NA | TRBV4-2 | TGTGCCAGCAGCCCCTCTGGGGGCTACCAACCCGGGCGAGAGACCCAGTACTTC | CASSPSGGYQPGRETQYF
NA | TRBJ1-2 | NA | TRBV27 | TGTGCCAGCAGTTTGCAGGGCTATGGCTACACCTTC | CASSLQGYGYTF
NA | TRBJ2-2 | NA | TRBV10-3 | TGTGCCATCAGTCACAGGACGAACACCGGGGAGCTGTTTTTT | CAISHRTNTGELFF
NA | TRBJ1-1 | NA | TRBV27 | TGTGCCAGCAGTTTAGGAGGAAACACTGAAGCTTTCTTT | CASSLGGNTEAFF
TRBD2 | TRBJ2-7 | once | TRBV30 | TGTGCCTTGCGGCTAGCGGGAGGATCTTACGAGCAGTACTTC | CALRLAGGSYEQYF
NA | TRBJ2-7 | many | TRBV7-3 | TGTGCCAGCAGCCCCTCGCAGGGGTCCTCGGGGGAGCAGTACTTC | CASSPSQGSSGEQYF
NA | TRBJ1-3 | once | TRBV2 | TGTGCCAGCAGTCAATTGGGGCGCAGGGGTAGGACTGGAAACACCATATATTTT | CASSQLGRRGRTGNTIYF
NA | TRBJ2-7 | NA | TRBV7-8 | TGTGCCAGCAGCGGGAGCGCGTATAGCTCCTACGAGCAGTACTTC | CASSGSAYSSYEQYF
NA | TRBJ2-7 | NA | TRBV6-5 | TGTGCCACCAAGGAGGGGGTCGGTTACGACGAGCAGTACTTC | CATKEGVGYDEQYF
NA | TRBJ2-1 | NA | TRBV7-8 | TGTGCCAGCAGCCGATGGGGTAGCGGCTCCTACAATGAGCAGTTCTTC | CASSRWGSGSYNEQFF
TRBD1 | TRBJ1-1 | NA | TRBV12-3/TRBV12-4 | TGTGCCAGTCTACAGGGGGCGCGGACTTTCTTT | CASLQGARTFF
NA | TRBJ2-7 | few | TRBV11-2 | TGTGCCAGCAGCTTAGCACCGAGGGTTTCCCTAGGGGAGCAGTACTTC | CASSLAPRVSLGEQYF
TRBD1 | TRBJ2-5 | NA | TRBV19 | TGTGCCAGTAGTGGTCAGACAGGGGAGACCCAGTACTTC | CASSGQTGETQYF
NA | TRBJ2-3 | NA | TRBV5-6 | TGTGCCAGCAGCTTGATAACAGAAAGAACTGATACGCAGTATTTT | CASSLITERTDTQYF
NA | TRBJ2-1 | NA | TRBV7-2 | TGTGCCAGCAGCTCAGTGGGAGTTGAGCAGTTCTTC | CASSSVGVEQFF